This T cell receptor beta chain was retrieved from a study of blood T cell repertoires in COVID-19. Looked up from germline, CDR1 is LNHDA and CDR2 is SQIVND (reference sequence). J lost 4 bases, V lost 6 bases, and 7 bases had no gene match. The length of the CDR3 is 15 residues. Study processing details: Reference gene primers were amplified, and this amplification served to estimate nucleated cell counts. Profiling relied on immunoSEQ multiplex PCR, and the TCRdb table lists in-frame clones only, not all of them. Clonal size and the V and J genes are those of that table, whereas D and trimming came from the DNA. The table records some 200,000 clones, about 87% of them present only once.

This chain links TRBV19 with TRBJ2-1, with TRBD1 identical over 9 bases. The sample comprised peripheral blood. The TCR originated in a man aged 65 to 85 with acute or convalescent COVID-19. CDR3 amino acids: CASSTQGASYNEQFF. The CDR3 coding sequence is TGTGCCAGTAGCACACAGGGGGCTAGTTACAATGAGCAGTTCTTC. Full variable domain (remainder filled in from reference TRBV19 and TRBJ2-1): DGGITQSPKYLFRKEGQNVTLSCEQNLNHDAMYWYRQDPGQGLRLIYYSQIVNDFQKGDIAEGYSVSREKKESFPLTVTSAQKNPTAFYLCASSTQGASYNEQFFGPGTRLTVL.